The 20 T cell receptor beta chains below come from one sample, sequenced in a study of shared clonotypes between healthy human individuals. The repertoire was sequenced with immunoSEQ multiplex PCR; TCRdb's copy has only in-frame clones and lacks some. Of just over 2,000,000 clones listed, approximately 95% are singletons. The sequencing input was naive CD4+ T cells sorted from blood. This sample's subset: CD45RA+ positively selected. The receptors stem from a man aged 18 to 29 in good health.

The chain has TRBV18 and TRBJ1-2, with 9 nucleotides matching TRBD1. This CDR3 is 13 amino acids long. Germline lookup yields CDR1 KGHSH and CDR2 LQKENI. V dropped 3 bases and J dropped 8; count of bases not matched to a gene: 4. The CDR3 DNA reads as TGTGCCAGCTCACCGGGACAGGGCTTAGGCTACACCTTC. It encodes CASSPGQGLGYTF. Combining the CDR3 with reference TRBV18 and TRBJ1-2 gives the whole variable domain NAGVMQNPRHLVRRRGQEARLRCSPMKGHSHVYWYRQLPEEGLKFMVYLQKENIIDESGMPKERFSAEFPKEGPSILRIQQVVRGDSAAYFCASSPGQGLGYTFGSGTRLTVV.

The chain recombines TRBV5-6 with TRBJ2-7; a weak D match, TRBD1 (5 bases). Germline V CDR1 and CDR2: SGHDT, YYEEEE. Trimming removed 3 bases at V and 2 bases at J, with 12 bases between. The CDR3 spans 14 residues. The chain's CDR3 is CASSWSGRTYEQYF. In DNA form, the CDR3 reads TGTGCCAGCAGCTGGTCAGGGCGTACCTACGAGCAGTACTTC.

The V and J genes are TRBV18 and TRBJ1-5; the D gene is possibly TRBD1 (6 bases). CDR1 and CDR2 from the germline V gene are KGHSH and LQKENI. Trimming stripped 3 bases from V and 9 bases from J, with 15 bases between. This CDR3 is built from 14 residues. In nucleotides, the CDR3 is TGTGCCAGCTCACCCAGTTATGAAGGGGGGCCCCAGCATTTT. Translation gives CASSPSYEGGPQHF.

This chain connects TRBV4-2 to TRBJ2-3; TRBD2 matches at 7 bases. The length of the CDR3 is 15 residues. The V gene end was trimmed by 4 bases and the J gene end by 6 bases; junction bases not matched to a gene: 10. Germline V gene lookup returns CDR1 LGHNA and CDR2 YNFKEQ. CDR3 loop: CASSPPRGGVDTQYF. The CDR3 DNA sequence: TGTGCCAGCAGCCCCCCCCGCGGGGGAGTCGATACGCAGTATTTT.

The rearrangement links TRBV7-3 to TRBJ2-2, with D uncertain. Trimming pared 1 base from V and 2 bases from J, leaving 8 bases between. The CDR3 has 15 amino acids. CDR1 SGHTA and CDR2 FQGTGA come from the germline V gene. CDR3 residues: CASSLKASNTGELFF. The DNA for the CDR3 is TGTGCCAGCAGCTTAAAAGCTAGTAACACCGGGGAGCTGTTTTTT.

In its sample, this clone was seen a few times. The V and J genes are TRBV5-6 and TRBJ1-4; D is uncertain. V lost 4 bases and J lost 1, with 14 bases in between. The CDR3 runs to 16 residues. Germline V lookup: CDR1 SGHDT, CDR2 YYEEEE. CDR3 protein: CASSHRLTQTNEKLFF. Here the CDR3 DNA reads TGTGCCAGCAGCCACCGGCTCACGCAAACTAATGAAAAACTGTTTTTT.

Concerning this clone: A much larger clone differs from this one at a single base, so this may be a read error. The chain joins TRBV11-2 to TRBJ1-3; D unclear. In germline, CDR1 is SGHAT, CDR2 FQNNGV. This CDR3 has 14 amino acids. The CDR3 loop reads CASNLGATGNTIYF. The CDR3 nucleotides are TGTGCCAGCAACTTAGGTGCTACTGGAAACACCATATATTTT.

The rearrangement uses TRBV30 and TRBJ2-2, with 8 bases identical to TRBD1. The CDR3 is 13 residues long. With 5 bases clipped from V and 8 bases from J, the junction kept 7 bases outside the gene matches. Germline V gene data show CDR1 as GTSNPN and CDR2 as SVGIG (reference sequence). Here the CDR3 reads CAWGRQGSGELFF. In nucleotides, the CDR3 is TGTGCCTGGGGCAGACAGGGGTCGGGGGAGCTGTTTTTT.

The J gene is TRBJ2-2, the V gene TRBV30; 14 nucleotides agree with TRBD2. The ends lost 6 bases at V and 3 bases at J; junction bases unmatched: 9. This CDR3 comprises 17 residues. Germline values: CDR1 GTSNPN, CDR2 SVGIG (reference sequence). The CDR3: CACSKGLAGADTGELFF. The CDR3 DNA follows: TGTGCCTGCTCGAAGGGACTAGCGGGGGCCGACACCGGGGAGCTGTTTTTT.

This chain joins TRBV6-5 and TRBJ1-5, with unresolved D. The CDR3 loop spans 15 amino acids. Trimming took 0 bases from V and 3 from J, leaving 9 bases between them. CDR1 and CDR2 from the germline V gene are MNHEY and SVGAGI. The CDR3 bases are TGTGCCAGCAGTTACTCGAGAGGCAACAATCAGCCCCAGCATTTT. Its translation is CASSYSRGNNQPQHF.

The chain recombines TRBV6-1 with TRBJ1-1; TRBD1 matches at 7 bases. Germline CDR1 is MNHNS and CDR2 is SASEGT. J was trimmed by 6 bases and V by 4 bases; bases with no gene match: 8. The CDR3 runs 14 residues. CDR3 nucleotides: TGTGCCAGCAGTGTTGAGGGGGCGCTTCCTGAAGCTTTCTTT. Amino acids: CASSVEGALPEAFF.

Here the CDR3 DNA reads TGTGCCAGCAGTTACGAGGGGGGAGCTTTCTTT. Its protein product is CASSYEGGAFF. The chain has TRBV6-5 and TRBJ1-1, with D perhaps matching TRBD1 (6 bases). The CDR3 sequence is 11 residues long. The germline gives CDR1 MNHEY, CDR2 SVGAGI. With 2 bases removed from V and 10 bases from J, the gap between germline ends came to 8 bases.

This chain links TRBV19 with TRBJ1-3; 8 positions agree with TRBD1. There are 15 residues in the CDR3. CDR1 is LNHDA and CDR2 is SQIVND in the germline V gene (reference sequence). Unmatched junction bases numbered 7, after V lost 7 bases and J lost 2 bases. The CDR3 sequence is CASTTNRGTGNTIYF. Written as DNA, the CDR3 is TGTGCCAGTACCACAAACAGGGGGACTGGAAACACCATATATTTT.

CDR3 in amino acids: CASSVEPKQGSDTQYF. The CDR3 DNA sequence: TGTGCCAGCAGCGTGGAGCCGAAACAGGGGTCAGATACGCAGTATTTT. The gene calls are TRBV9 and TRBJ2-3, with 7 bases identical to TRBD1. With V trimmed by 2 bases and J by 4 bases, 10 bases remained unmatched. The CDR3 totals 16 residues. Looked up from germline, CDR1 is SGDLS and CDR2 is YYNGEE.

A note on this clone: Other DNA sequences from this sample encode an identical CDR3 as well. The chain combines TRBV7-9 with TRBJ1-1, with D hard to call. V was pared by 2 bases and J by 4 bases, with 2 bases between. The CDR3 has 11 residues. Looked up from germline, CDR1 is SEHNR and CDR2 is FQNEAQ (reference sequence). CDR3: CASSLITEAFF. The CDR3 nucleotides are TGTGCCAGCAGCTTAATCACTGAAGCTTTCTTT.

The V call is TRBV10-3, the J call TRBJ1-5, with a tentative D call TRBD1 (5 bases). Germline V CDR1 and CDR2: ENHRY, SYGVKD. CDR3 size: 14 residues. Trimming removed 8 bases from V and 3 bases from J, with 14 bases in between. CDR3 protein: CAIGGGTSNQPQHF. CDR3 nucleotide sequence: TGTGCCATCGGAGGAGGGACGTCCAATCAGCCCCAGCATTTT.

The chain joins TRBV11-2 to TRBJ1-2; D is possibly TRBD1 (5 bases). CDR3 length equals 15 residues. Germline V gene sequence: CDR1 SGHAT, CDR2 FQNNGV. The germline V and J ends were trimmed by 0 bases and 0 bases, with 8 bases remaining between them. The CDR3 sequence is CASSLEWGPNYGYTF. CDR3 bases: TGTGCCAGCAGCTTAGAGTGGGGCCCTAACTATGGCTACACCTTC. Based on the CDR3 plus reference TRBV11-2 and TRBJ1-2, the full variable domain is EAGVAQSPRYKIIEKRQSVAFWCNPISGHATLYWYQQILGQGPKLLIQFQNNGVVDDSQLPKDRFSAERLKGVDSTLKIQPAKLEDSAVYLCASSLEWGPNYGYTFGSGTRLTVV.

This clone was counted once. At the DNA level, this CDR3 is encoded by other sequences in the same sample as well. The V gene is TRBV18, the J gene TRBJ2-3; D perhaps matches TRBD2 (5 bases). The CDR3 covers 16 residues. V was pared by 6 bases and J by 1 base, with 17 bases between. In germline, CDR1 is KGHSH, CDR2 LQKENI. The CDR3 DNA is TGTGCCAGCTCCCCGAGGGCGGGCATAGGCACAGATACGCAGTATTTT. Translated: CASSPRAGIGTDTQYF.

The V call is TRBV5-1, the J call TRBJ2-3, with D unclear. Germline CDR1 and CDR2: SGHRS and YFSETQ. The CDR3 is 15 amino acids. Trimming removed 2 bases from V and 0 bases from J, with 10 bases in between. CDR3 bases: TGCGCCAGCAGCTTAGTACCTTTGAGCACAGATACGCAGTATTTT. It codes for CASSLVPLSTDTQYF.

The rearrangement uses TRBV14 and TRBJ2-1; D is ambiguous. Germline CDR1 and CDR2: SGHDN and FVKESK. The V and J ends lost 1 base and 9 bases respectively, with 7 bases between them. This CDR3 region has 12 residues. In nucleotides, the CDR3 is TGTGCCAGCAGCCAAGCCATGGGTGAGCAGTTCTTC. This encodes CASSQAMGEQFF.